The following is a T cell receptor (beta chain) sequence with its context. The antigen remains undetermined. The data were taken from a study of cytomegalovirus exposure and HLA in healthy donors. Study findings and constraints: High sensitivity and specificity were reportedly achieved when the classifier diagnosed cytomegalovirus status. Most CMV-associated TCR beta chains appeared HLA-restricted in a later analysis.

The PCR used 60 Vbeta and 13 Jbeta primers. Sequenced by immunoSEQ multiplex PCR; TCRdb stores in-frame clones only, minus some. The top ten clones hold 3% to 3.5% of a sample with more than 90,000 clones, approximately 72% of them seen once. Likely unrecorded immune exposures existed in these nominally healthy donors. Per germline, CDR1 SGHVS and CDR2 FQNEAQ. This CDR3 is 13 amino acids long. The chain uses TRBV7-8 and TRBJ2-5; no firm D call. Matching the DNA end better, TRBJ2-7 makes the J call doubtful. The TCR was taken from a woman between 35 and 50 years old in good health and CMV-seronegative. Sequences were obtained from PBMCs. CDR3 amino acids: CASSLVQFAEQYF. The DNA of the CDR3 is TGTGCCAGCAGCTTAGTACAGTTCGCCGAGCAGTACTTC.